The table lists the clone carrying this T cell receptor (beta chain) with a few counts. With 6 bases clipped from V and 1 base from J, the junction kept 10 bases outside the gene matches. This CDR3 spans 15 amino acids. Germline loops: CDR1 DFQATT, CDR2 SNEGSKA (reference sequence). This record belongs to a study of identical twins. Unique molecular identifiers were present on the cDNA, which also gained a universal primer site by template switching. TCRdb analysed the 5' RACE reads with MiXCR anew, one entry per CDR3 protein. The sample carries some 760,000 distinct CDR3 sequences, roughly 20% recorded once. These data also formed part of another study, on T cells expressing NK-cell markers. That work adds: An anti-gamma-delta TCR antibody confined sorting to alpha-beta TCR T cells across several of the experiments.

The chain recombines TRBV20-1 with TRBJ2-7; 9 bases match TRBD2. The sequence was collected from a woman between 18 and 29 years old in good health. The sample taken for sequencing was PBMCs. This CDR3 reads CSAKPGAGGSYEQYF. The CDR3 DNA reads TGCAGTGCCAAGCCTGGAGCGGGGGGTTCCTACGAGCAGTACTTC.